In this sample, the clone carrying this TCR beta chain turned up a few times. The antigen is undetermined. A universal primer site and UMIs were added as TCR cDNA was made by 5'RACE template switching. TCRdb re-called the 5' RACE reads through MiXCR, storing one row per CDR3 protein. Of 300,000 to 350,000 distinct CDR3 sequences listed, around 4.5% were seen once; the top ten hold approximately 19%. This sample was included in a study of T cells after yellow fever vaccination. Broader study findings: Compared with primary, the secondary response was weaker and peaked at day 5, not 15.

This CDR3 has 13 residues. Between the trimmed V and J ends, which lost 7 bases and 5 bases, there was a span of 9 bases. CDR1 is LGHNT, CDR2 FRNRAP, per germline. Sample: PBMCs, taken 15 days after the yellow fever booster vaccination. The clonotype was recovered from a man between 18 and 29 years old who received the YFV17D yellow fever vaccine. The chain has TRBV12-5 and TRBJ1-6, with a weak D call TRBD1 (6 bases). The CDR3 reads CASADRNNSPLHF. CDR3 DNA: TGTGCTAGTGCCGACAGGAATAATTCACCCCTCCACTTT.